This TCR beta chain was captured in a study of shared clonotypes between healthy human individuals. The V and J ends lost 4 bases and 4 bases respectively, with 19 bases between them. The CDR3 is 16 amino acids. Germline V gene sequence: CDR1 MNHNS, CDR2 SASEGT. Here immunoSEQ multiplex PCR was the method, and the copy in TCRdb shows in-frame clones only, minus some. The sample records a few hundred thousand clones, over 75% being singletons. Healthy HIV-negative adults with no recent acute infections or vaccinations were recruited as donors. Each sample came from a Caucasian adult donor living in Nashville, Tennessee.

The chain is built from TRBV6-1 and TRBJ1-1; the D is unclear. This receptor was identified in a man between 18 and 35 years old in good health. Sequences were obtained from memory CD8+ T cells sorted from blood. Noted subset: CD45RO+ cells pooled with CCR7-negative TemRA cells. This chain's CDR3 is CASSGRQARLSTEAFF. CDR3 nucleotide sequence: TGTGCCAGCAGTGGGCGGCAGGCTCGTTTAAGCACTGAAGCTTTCTTT.